This is a list of T cell receptor beta chains from one sample in a study of cytomegalovirus exposure and HLA in healthy donors. Libraries were prepared by immunoSEQ multiplex PCR; TCRdb keeps only in-frame clonotypes and omits some of them. The sample carries about 200,000 clones, around 81% recorded once. Sequenced input: PBMCs. The receptors come from a man aged 18 to 29 in good health and CMV-seronegative. Both conserved end residues are part of each CDR3. The D gene is left open where the match is weak. Size is stated for part of the rows, as once, few or many counts, or as a class when the clone is expanded.

length,D,V,J,size,DNA,CDR3
17,NA,TRBV21-1,TRBJ2-2,NA,TGTGCCAGCACCAAAGAATCCCCCAGGGGGAATAACGGGGAGCTGTTTTTT,CASTKESPRGNNGELFF
16,TRBD1,TRBV5-1,TRBJ2-3,NA,TGCGCCAGCAGCCCTCGAGGGGACAGGGAGTCAGATACGCAGTATTTT,CASSPRGDRESDTQYF
16,NA,TRBV4-3,TRBJ2-7,NA,TGCGCCAGCAGCCCAGAGCGGAGCTCCGACTCCTACGAGCAGTACTTC,CASSPERSSDSYEQYF
15,TRBD1,TRBV28,TRBJ1-5,NA,TGTGCCAGCAGTCCGGGACAGGGGGCCAGGCAGCCCCAGCATTTT,CASSPGQGARQPQHF
15,TRBD1,TRBV7-2,TRBJ2-7,NA,TGTGCCAGCAGGAAAGACAGGGGCGAAGTCTACGAGCAGTACTTC,CASRKDRGEVYEQYF
14,NA,TRBV19,TRBJ2-7,NA,TGTGCCAGTAGTATAGGACCCCACAGGTACGAGCAGTACTTC,CASSIGPHRYEQYF
14,TRBD2,TRBV7-6,TRBJ2-1,few,TGTGCCAGCAGCATAGGGACTAGTCTGTCTGAGCAGTTCTTC,CASSIGTSLSEQFF
18,NA,TRBV27,TRBJ2-2,NA,TGTGCCAGCAGTTTTCGGCGGGCTCTGGATCTGGTCCCCGGGGAGCTGTTTTTT,CASSFRRALDLVPGELFF
12,NA,TRBV27,TRBJ1-1,NA,TGTGCCAGCAGCCTTCACAGGTTTGAAGCTTTCTTT,CASSLHRFEAFF
13,NA,TRBV18,TRBJ1-2,once,TGTGCCAGCTCACCACGGGCAGACTATGGCTACACCTTC,CASSPRADYGYTF
15,NA,TRBV27,TRBJ2-7,NA,TGTGCCAGCAGTACCCCTCTTCGCCGGGGCTACGAGCAGTACTTC,CASSTPLRRGYEQYF